This paragraph covers one T cell receptor (beta chain) sequence. Its antigen remains unknown. This record belongs to a study of cytomegalovirus exposure and HLA in healthy donors. Whole-study results and caveats: Later genetic work tied a missense DCLRE1C variant to beta-chain V and J trimming.

This CDR3 region has 17 residues. V trimming: 7 bases; J trimming: 0 bases; junction bases outside the gene matches: 12. Germline CDR1 is SQVTM and CDR2 is ANQGSEA. Primers for the PCR totalled 60 Vbeta and 13 Jbeta. The data were produced by immunoSEQ multiplex PCR, yet TCRdb's version contains in-frame clones alone and is incomplete. The table lists about 190,000 clones, roughly four fifths of them singletons. The sequenced sample consisted of PBMCs. The genes are TRBV29-1 and TRBJ2-6; TRBD1 matches 7 bases. The receptor was derived from a woman aged 18-29 years in good health and CMV-seropositive. CDR3 nucleotide sequence: TGCAGCGGAGCCATCTCAGGGGGACCCTCTGGGGCCAACGTCCTGACTTTC. Amino acids: CSGAISGGPSGANVLTF.